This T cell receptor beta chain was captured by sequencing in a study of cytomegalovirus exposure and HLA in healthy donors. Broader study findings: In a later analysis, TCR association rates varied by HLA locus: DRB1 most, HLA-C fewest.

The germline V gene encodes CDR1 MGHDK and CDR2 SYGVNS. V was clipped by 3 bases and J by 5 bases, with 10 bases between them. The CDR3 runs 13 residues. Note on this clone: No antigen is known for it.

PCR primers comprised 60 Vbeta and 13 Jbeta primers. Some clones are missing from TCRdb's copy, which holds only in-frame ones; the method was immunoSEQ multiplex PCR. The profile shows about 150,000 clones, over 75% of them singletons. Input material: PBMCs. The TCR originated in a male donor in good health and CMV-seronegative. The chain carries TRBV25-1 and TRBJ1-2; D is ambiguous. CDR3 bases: TGTGCCAGCAGTGATCCCCTTAATTATGGCTACACCTTC. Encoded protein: CASSDPLNYGYTF.